This T cell receptor beta chain is drawn from a study of cytomegalovirus exposure and HLA in healthy donors (dated by TCRdb to between 2016 and 2019). Some background on the complete study: In an earlier analysis of several hundred of the donors, approximately 300 Gb of sequence data and 90 million to 120 million unique TCR beta sequences from about 190 million T cells were reported. Roughly 300 gigabases of sequencing data and tens of millions of unique TCR sequences were included in an early release covering around 600 HLA-typed donors. Of the approximately 400 genotyped donors, 75% to 85% were placed in the genetic ancestry cluster associated with self-reported Caucasian donors. The aim of the study was to test whether cataloging public T cell receptors could identify signatures of past pathogen exposure. The study used immunosequencing to profile the T cell repertoires of approximately 650 subjects and linked those repertoires to cytomegalovirus serostatus. Along with the approximately 700-subject first cohort, a separate validation cohort of 120 different subjects was used. The study combined high-throughput TCR immunosequencing, statistical association of individual TCRs with disease status, and machine learning to predict cytomegalovirus infection status. A later analysis re-examined previously published TCR beta repertoires from just over 650 donors and added high-resolution HLA genotyping to investigate patterns of TCR occurrence. Rather than drawing on any new phenotypic data, the later analysis identified candidate immune exposures from TCR beta sequences and the way those sequences occurred across donors. An earlier analysis of some 500 of the donors used high-throughput TCR beta sequencing to judge whether each TCR beta V gene segment behaved as functional or pseudogenic. Donor age, sex, ethnicity and CMV serostatus were compiled together with the repertoire data. Genome-wide SNP genotypes for about 55% of the roughly 670 donors were used in a later genetic analysis, which treated that subset as a discovery cohort. All discovery cohort repertoires had been generated using a single sequencing platform. HLA typing included class I and class II loci at four-digit resolution. The number of typed donors differed by locus: 629-630 for A, B, C, DRB1 and DQB1; 522 for DQA1; approximately 600 for DPA1; and around 470 for DPB1. Roughly five DR-DQ haplotypes were handled as single units for association and clustering, since linkage in the cohort was strong. On average, about 240,000 unique TCR beta nucleotide sequences were sequenced per donor among 350 to 400 genotyped donors of the cohort, with roughly 20% of those sequences being non-productive.

The library came from the immunoSEQ multiplex PCR assay. The multiplex PCR relied on a mix of 60 forward primers for TCR Vbeta segments and 13 reverse primers for TCR Jbeta segments. A multiplex PCR assay on genomic DNA amplified the CDR3 region of rearranged TCR beta genes. On the Illumina HiSeq System, the amplified TCR beta libraries were sequenced as 87-base-pair reads. For the original study's pipeline: A later analysis tallied 75 million to 85 million unique TCR beta chains across the 610 or so repertoires, and about 10 million of those chains were shared by two or more donors. Raw reads were error-corrected and collapsed into unique sequences by a nearest-neighbor algorithm in which closely related sequences were merged to remove PCR and sequencing errors. V, D and J gene segments were assigned by aligning CDR3 sequences to IMGT reference sequences. For a sequence to be retained, a match of at least six nucleotides to both a V gene segment and a J gene segment was required. A rearrangement was called productive if the CDR3 had no stop codons and remained in frame with V and J, and every other rearrangement was called non-productive. Following IMGT convention, CDR3 was defined as the stretch from the second conserved V-encoded cysteine to the conserved J-encoded phenylalanine. Sequences without an unambiguous match to a single V gene segment were excluded from the earlier analysis of 450 to 750 of the donors. In an earlier analysis of 450 to 700 of the donors, V segments were called functional above 56.7% productive rearrangements and were called segregating when the between-donor standard deviation exceeded 5%. A statistical classification framework was built for diagnosing cytomegalovirus status from the catalog of TCR beta chain sequences. A later analysis assigned V and J genes by comparing TCR nucleotide sequences with IMGT/GENE-DB human TR gene sequences. In a later analysis, CDR3 sequences and most-parsimonious VDJ recombination scenarios were assigned using the TCRdist pipeline. A later analysis defined each TCR beta chain by its CDR3 amino acid sequence plus V-gene family, and excluded reads lacking a unique V-gene family. To address suspected cross-contamination and a sequencing artifact, a later analysis removed approximately 600 highly shared, low-generation-probability nucleotide sequences. A later analysis calculated a clonal expansion index for each public chain from normalized within-repertoire ranks of inferred template counts. Generation probabilities in a later analysis came from a VDJ recombination model fitted to out-of-frame rearrangements, and those results were checked against IGoR. A later analysis scored TCR-TCR, TCR-HLA and TCR-CMV co-occurrence with hypergeometric tests, applying a repertoire-size bias correction to TCR pairs. To estimate false discovery rates, a later analysis permuted the HLA or CMV assignments 20 times. In a later analysis, co-occurring TCRs were grouped with DBSCAN, and TCRdist sequence similarity was added when clustering was performed within HLA-allele-positive subsets. Repertoires with fewer than 30,000 or more than 120,000 public chains, plus five repertoires with anomalous nucleotide sharing, were excluded from co-occurrence clustering. TCRdb holds this immuneACCESS table with in-frame rearrangements only. Some clones are missing; in checked studies, unresolved V genes explain under half, and the rest has no known cause. V and J calls and clone size are given by that table; D and trimming were obtained from the DNA. The sample data list 250,000 to 300,000 clones, and 84% of these were observed just once. The top ten hold about 2% of the sample.

Note on this clone: What antigen it recognizes has not been identified. Base-call qualities are not available, and no considerably larger clone is one nucleotide away.

V is reduced by 0 bases and J by 0 bases, leaving a spacing of 21 bases between them. CDR3 length: 18 amino acids, cysteine to phenylalanine. The entry retains the CDR3 DNA only, 54 bases that are in frame from base 1. The germline V gene (reference sequence) sets CDR1 to GTSNPN and CDR2 to SVGIG. The paper as a whole reports these results and caveats: Presence/absence analyses assumed roughly uniform sequencing depth across donors, an assumption that may not hold. In a later analysis, HLA-associated TCR beta chains showed more clonal expansion and lower generation probabilities than non-associated chains that were equally common. The authors suggested that the approach could potentially be extended to other disease states and immunological phenotypes. Because counts were too low, seventeen rarely observed V segments, including chromosome 9 orphons, were excluded from the earlier analysis of fewer than 650 of the donors. The classifier was reported to diagnose cytomegalovirus status with high specificity and sensitivity in both the original and validation cohorts. While some public TCRs were present in many individuals, most TCR sequences turned up only very rarely across donors. Linkage disequilibrium might explain the correlated functional status among segregating V segments, but an unknown experimental factor could not be excluded. A later genetic analysis associated a missense DCLRE1C variant with V-gene and J-gene trimming of TCR beta chains, and an independent cohort replicated the association. In an earlier analysis of roughly 500 of the donors, most TCR beta V segments appeared in productive rearrangements about 90% or about 30% of the time, broadly matching IMGT annotations. A further reported finding was that TCR beta sequences accurately predicted the HLA-A and HLA-B alleles for most subjects in the first cohort. A later analysis found that TCR association rates varied across HLA loci, with DRB1 alleles showing the most associated TCRs and HLA-C alleles the fewest. The study gave a list of roughly 150 TCR beta chains associated with cytomegalovirus. CMV serostatus was the only immune exposure information available for the cohort. A later analysis reported that several top co-occurrence clusters appeared linked to parvovirus B19, influenza, CMV and Epstein-Barr virus. A cluster of highly shared sequence variants was judged likely to represent a technical artifact of the sequencing pipeline. HLA typing was unavailable for some donors at each locus, so association tests used only the typed subset. In a later analysis, most CMV-associated TCR beta chains were found to appear HLA-restricted, with HLA associations seemingly driven largely by CMV exposure. Compared with the approximately 670-donor mean, donors in an Asian-associated ancestry cluster had fewer N-insertions in productive TCRs, according to a later genetic analysis. When HLA alleles, especially DR and DQ, strongly co-occurred, TCR associations were difficult to assign to individual alleles. In this cohort, only TCR beta chains were sequenced, and detectable features were limited by the absence of alpha or paired-chain data. Specific HLA alleles were associated with 15,000 to 20,000 TCR beta sequences at a false discovery rate of 0.05 in a later analysis. Some IMGT-functional V segments, including TRBV6-2 and TRBV6-3, could not be told apart with the 87-base-pair reads, so those segments were excluded. A few of the identified cytomegalovirus-associated TCR beta chains were confirmed in vitro to be specific for cytomegalovirus antigens.

The cohort consisted of hundreds of healthy bone marrow donors. All cohort members were sampled while nominally healthy, although unrecorded immune exposures were likely present. The donor tested CMV seropositive and was one of the 289 seropositive cohort members. A peripheral blood sample was provided by each donor, and peripheral blood mononuclear cells were used for TCR beta sequencing. The Qiagen DNeasy Blood Extraction Kit was used to extract genomic DNA from the blood cell samples. Material: PBMCs. The chain was built from TRBV30 and TRBJ2-7; TRBD1 is perhaps the D gene, given 5 matching bases. The receptor's source is a woman aged 40 to 50 in good health and CMV-seropositive. CDR3 protein: CAWSVPRTGRANSYEQYF. The bases are TGTGCCTGGAGTGTACCACGGACGGGCAGGGCGAACTCCTACGAGCAGTACTTC.